These T cell receptor beta chains were read from a single sample in a study of CD8 T cells in ankylosing spondylitis. One entry per CDR3 protein results from TCRdb running MiXCR on the 5' RACE reads. The sample carries hundreds of thousands of distinct CDR3 sequences, 25% to 30% recorded once. Sequencing was done on a sample of blood, either unsorted or a sorted T cell fraction (not recorded which). The receptors originated from a male donor with ankylosing spondylitis. The CDR3 runs from the conserved cysteine through the conserved F or W. Each record gives: V gene, clone size, D gene, J gene, CDR3 protein, CDR3 DNA. A D gene is named only where the DNA matches it firmly. The size field is filled for only some rows; it gives once, few, many or a size class.

v_gene: TRBV7-2
abundance: -
d_gene: TRBD1
j_gene: TRBJ1-6
CDR3aa: CASSLTGGSYNSPLHF
CDR3nt: TGTGCCAGCAGCTTAACAGGGGGCTCCTATAATTCACCCCTCCACTTT

v_gene: TRBV2
abundance: -
d_gene: TRBD1
j_gene: TRBJ1-4
CDR3aa: CASREDRGGTNEKLFF
CDR3nt: TGTGCCAGCAGAGAGGACAGGGGTGGGACTAATGAAAAACTGTTTTTT

v_gene: TRBV12-3/TRBV12-4
abundance: many
d_gene: -
j_gene: TRBJ2-3
CDR3aa: CASSSLGPDTQYF
CDR3nt: TGTGCCAGCAGTTCCCTAGGCCCAGATACGCAGTATTTT

v_gene: TRBV7-9
abundance: -
d_gene: -
j_gene: TRBJ1-1
CDR3aa: CASSAVTQNTEAFF
CDR3nt: TGTGCCAGCAGCGCCGTGACGCAGAACACTGAAGCTTTCTTT

v_gene: TRBV12-3/TRBV12-4
abundance: -
d_gene: -
j_gene: TRBJ2-5
CDR3aa: CASSFGTQIQETQYF
CDR3nt: TGTGCCAGCAGTTTTGGGACACAAATCCAAGAGACCCAGTACTTC

v_gene: TRBV5-1
abundance: few
d_gene: TRBD2
j_gene: TRBJ2-1
CDR3aa: CASNGLAGGMGYNEQFF
CDR3nt: TGCGCCAGCAATGGACTAGCGGGAGGAATGGGATACAATGAGCAGTTCTTC

v_gene: TRBV20-1
abundance: few
d_gene: -
j_gene: TRBJ1-1
CDR3aa: CSAPRGVQTEAFF
CDR3nt: TGCAGTGCTCCGAGGGGGGTTCAGACTGAAGCTTTCTTT

v_gene: TRBV19
abundance: -
d_gene: -
j_gene: TRBJ1-1
CDR3aa: CASRDLQGRVLSMNTEAFF
CDR3nt: TGTGCCAGTAGGGACCTCCAGGGGCGAGTCCTTTCCATGAACACTGAAGCTTTCTTT

v_gene: TRBV5-1
abundance: -
d_gene: TRBD1
j_gene: TRBJ2-1
CDR3aa: CASSLSKGTGGLGEQFF
CDR3nt: TGCGCCAGCAGCTTGAGTAAGGGGACAGGGGGCTTGGGTGAGCAGTTCTTC

v_gene: TRBV12-3/TRBV12-4
abundance: few
d_gene: -
j_gene: TRBJ1-5
CDR3aa: CASSFGTAAQPQHF
CDR3nt: TGTGCCAGCAGTTTTGGGACGGCGGCCCAGCCCCAGCATTTT

v_gene: TRBV5-1
abundance: -
d_gene: -
j_gene: TRBJ1-4
CDR3aa: CASSLDITEKLFF
CDR3nt: TGCGCCAGCAGCTTGGACATCACCGAAAAACTGTTTTTT

v_gene: TRBV3-1
abundance: few
d_gene: -
j_gene: TRBJ1-2
CDR3aa: CASSQDWAAANYGYTF
CDR3nt: TGTGCCAGCAGCCAAGATTGGGCAGCCGCTAACTATGGCTACACCTTC

v_gene: TRBV12-3/TRBV12-4
abundance: -
d_gene: -
j_gene: TRBJ2-7
CDR3aa: CASSLEGGPYEQYF
CDR3nt: TGTGCCAGCAGTTTAGAGGGGGGACCCTACGAGCAGTACTTC

v_gene: TRBV7-8
abundance: -
d_gene: TRBD2
j_gene: TRBJ2-1
CDR3aa: CASSLGGAGLNEQFF
CDR3nt: TGTGCCAGCAGCTTAGGAGGAGCGGGACTAAATGAGCAGTTCTTC

v_gene: TRBV12-3/TRBV12-4
abundance: -
d_gene: TRBD1
j_gene: TRBJ2-1
CDR3aa: CASSPGGTGRLWGQFF
CDR3nt: TGTGCCAGCAGCCCTGGGGGGACAGGGCGACTTTGGGGGCAGTTCTTC

v_gene: TRBV11-2
abundance: few
d_gene: -
j_gene: TRBJ2-2
CDR3aa: CASSPPPRSTGELFF
CDR3nt: TGTGCCAGCAGCCCTCCCCCAAGGAGCACCGGGGAGCTGTTTTTT

v_gene: TRBV20-1
abundance: few
d_gene: -
j_gene: TRBJ1-1
CDR3aa: CSAGGPGLIGNTEAFF
CDR3nt: TGCAGTGCCGGTGGGCCGGGGCTTATCGGGAACACTGAAGCTTTCTTT

v_gene: TRBV7-2
abundance: once
d_gene: -
j_gene: TRBJ2-7
CDR3aa: CASSLVAPYEQYF
CDR3nt: TGTGCCAGCAGCTTAGTCGCCCCCTACGAGCAGTACTTC

v_gene: TRBV20-1
abundance: few
d_gene: TRBD1
j_gene: TRBJ2-7
CDR3aa: CSARWTGAGEQYF
CDR3nt: TGCAGTGCTAGGTGGACAGGGGCAGGCGAGCAGTACTTC

v_gene: TRBV27
abundance: -
d_gene: TRBD1
j_gene: TRBJ2-7
CDR3aa: CASSRQGAYEQYF
CDR3nt: TGTGCCAGCAGTAGACAGGGGGCCTACGAGCAGTACTTC

v_gene: TRBV12-3/TRBV12-4
abundance: -
d_gene: -
j_gene: TRBJ1-5
CDR3aa: CASSRQHSNQPQHF
CDR3nt: TGTGCCAGCAGTCGACAGCATAGCAATCAGCCCCAGCATTTT

v_gene: TRBV20-1
abundance: few
d_gene: TRBD2
j_gene: TRBJ2-3
CDR3aa: CSASGTSGTDTQYF
CDR3nt: TGCAGTGCTTCCGGGACTAGCGGCACAGATACGCAGTATTTT

v_gene: TRBV5-1
abundance: few
d_gene: -
j_gene: TRBJ2-7
CDR3aa: CASRWAANSYEQYF
CDR3nt: TGCGCCAGCCGTTGGGCCGCGAATTCCTACGAGCAGTACTTC

v_gene: TRBV28
abundance: -
d_gene: -
j_gene: TRBJ2-1
CDR3aa: CASSLQWYEQFF
CDR3nt: TGTGCCAGCAGTTTACAGTGGTATGAGCAGTTCTTC

v_gene: TRBV27
abundance: -
d_gene: TRBD2
j_gene: TRBJ2-1
CDR3aa: CASSLPPSGSKGNEQFF
CDR3nt: TGTGCCAGCAGTTTACCCCCCAGCGGGAGTAAGGGGAATGAGCAGTTCTTC

v_gene: TRBV5-1
abundance: few
d_gene: TRBD1
j_gene: TRBJ2-5
CDR3aa: CASSLIGTGEETQYF
CDR3nt: TGCGCCAGCAGCTTGATCGGGACAGGGGAAGAGACCCAGTACTTC

v_gene: TRBV11-3
abundance: few
d_gene: -
j_gene: TRBJ2-1
CDR3aa: CASSLDQGGSNEQFF
CDR3nt: TGTGCCAGCAGCTTAGATCAAGGAGGGAGCAATGAGCAGTTCTTC

v_gene: TRBV2
abundance: many
d_gene: -
j_gene: TRBJ1-5
CDR3aa: CASKSVGNQPQHF
CDR3nt: TGTGCCAGCAAATCAGTGGGCAATCAGCCCCAGCATTTT

v_gene: TRBV5-1
abundance: -
d_gene: TRBD1
j_gene: TRBJ2-1
CDR3aa: CASSGQGYNEQFF
CDR3nt: TGCGCCAGCAGCGGACAGGGGTACAATGAGCAGTTCTTC

v_gene: TRBV5-1
abundance: many
d_gene: -
j_gene: TRBJ1-6
CDR3aa: CASSLDGGGGNSPLHF
CDR3nt: TGCGCCAGCAGCTTGGACGGGGGAGGAGGTAATTCACCCCTCCACTTT

v_gene: TRBV7-2
abundance: once
d_gene: -
j_gene: TRBJ2-6
CDR3aa: CASSLNLGGANVLTF
CDR3nt: TGTGCCAGCAGCTTAAACTTGGGAGGGGCCAACGTCCTGACTTTC

v_gene: TRBV5-6
abundance: once
d_gene: -
j_gene: TRBJ2-3
CDR3aa: CASTHQVGVASTDTQYF
CDR3nt: TGTGCCAGCACCCACCAAGTAGGCGTTGCTAGCACAGATACGCAGTATTTT

v_gene: TRBV3-1
abundance: -
d_gene: TRBD2
j_gene: TRBJ2-5
CDR3aa: CASSLPPGLAGGETQYF
CDR3nt: TGTGCCAGCAGCCTCCCCCCGGGACTAGCGGGAGGAGAGACCCAGTACTTC

v_gene: TRBV5-1
abundance: many
d_gene: TRBD2
j_gene: TRBJ2-1
CDR3aa: CASSLTLAGGPNEQFF
CDR3nt: TGCGCCAGCAGCTTGACACTAGCGGGAGGGCCCAATGAGCAGTTCTTC

v_gene: TRBV18
abundance: few
d_gene: -
j_gene: TRBJ1-1
CDR3aa: CASSPPLGGMVEAFF
CDR3nt: TGTGCCAGCTCACCACCGTTGGGGGGCATGGTCGAAGCTTTCTTT

v_gene: TRBV7-8
abundance: -
d_gene: -
j_gene: TRBJ1-1
CDR3aa: CASSLVGPRNTEAFF
CDR3nt: TGTGCCAGCAGCTTAGTAGGACCCCGGAACACTGAAGCTTTCTTT

v_gene: TRBV7-2
abundance: -
d_gene: -
j_gene: TRBJ1-2
CDR3aa: CASSFIAGNYGYTF
CDR3nt: TGTGCCAGCAGCTTTATCGCCGGGAACTATGGCTACACCTTC

v_gene: TRBV12-3/TRBV12-4
abundance: many
d_gene: TRBD2
j_gene: TRBJ2-1
CDR3aa: CASSPASGPKANEQFF
CDR3nt: TGTGCCAGCAGCCCAGCTAGCGGGCCAAAGGCGAATGAGCAGTTCTTC

v_gene: TRBV6-4
abundance: few
d_gene: -
j_gene: TRBJ1-2
CDR3aa: CASSSRAGAPGYTF
CDR3nt: TGTGCCAGCAGTTCCCGGGCAGGGGCACCCGGCTACACCTTC

v_gene: TRBV20-1
abundance: -
d_gene: -
j_gene: TRBJ1-2
CDR3aa: CSARPTGLGYGYTF
CDR3nt: TGCAGTGCTAGACCCACAGGGCTCGGGTATGGCTACACCTTC

v_gene: TRBV7-6
abundance: few
d_gene: TRBD1
j_gene: TRBJ2-5
CDR3aa: CASSPWDRVETQYF
CDR3nt: TGTGCCAGCAGCCCGTGGGACAGGGTAGAGACCCAGTACTTC

v_gene: TRBV6-1
abundance: -
d_gene: -
j_gene: TRBJ2-2
CDR3aa: CASLNTNSFTGELFF
CDR3nt: TGTGCCAGCTTGAACACAAACTCTTTCACCGGGGAGCTGTTTTTT

v_gene: TRBV11-2
abundance: -
d_gene: -
j_gene: TRBJ2-7
CDR3aa: CASSLERGTYEQYF
CDR3nt: TGTGCCAGCAGCTTAGAAAGGGGTACCTACGAGCAGTACTTC

v_gene: TRBV5-1
abundance: -
d_gene: TRBD1
j_gene: TRBJ2-5
CDR3aa: CASSPRRQGQLETQYF
CDR3nt: TGCGCCAGCAGCCCACGGCGTCAGGGACAGTTAGAGACCCAGTACTTC

v_gene: TRBV4-2
abundance: few
d_gene: -
j_gene: TRBJ2-2
CDR3aa: CASSQDSLLNTGELFF
CDR3nt: TGTGCCAGCAGCCAAGATTCGCTATTGAACACCGGGGAGCTGTTTTTT

v_gene: TRBV3-1
abundance: few
d_gene: -
j_gene: TRBJ2-5
CDR3aa: CASSQDRPGAQYF
CDR3nt: TGTGCCAGCAGCCAAGATCGTCCGGGGGCCCAGTACTTC

v_gene: TRBV12-3/TRBV12-4
abundance: medium-sized
d_gene: -
j_gene: TRBJ2-1
CDR3aa: CASISGDPSGEQFF
CDR3nt: TGTGCCAGCATCTCCGGGGACCCTTCGGGTGAGCAGTTCTTC

v_gene: TRBV6-5
abundance: few
d_gene: -
j_gene: TRBJ2-3
CDR3aa: CASSYSAGSADTQYF
CDR3nt: TGTGCCAGCAGTTACTCGGCAGGGAGCGCAGATACGCAGTATTTT

v_gene: TRBV5-1
abundance: few
d_gene: -
j_gene: TRBJ2-2
CDR3aa: CASSLSFLGELFF
CDR3nt: TGCGCCAGCAGCTTGTCATTCCTCGGGGAGCTGTTTTTT

v_gene: TRBV11-2
abundance: -
d_gene: -
j_gene: TRBJ1-1
CDR3aa: CASSLGRTMNTEAFF
CDR3nt: TGTGCCAGCAGCTTAGGTCGGACGATGAACACTGAAGCTTTCTTT

v_gene: TRBV28
abundance: -
d_gene: TRBD2
j_gene: TRBJ2-1
CDR3aa: CASNIIRGTSGGAYNEQFF
CDR3nt: TGTGCCAGCAACATCATCCGGGGGACTAGCGGGGGAGCCTACAATGAGCAGTTCTTC

v_gene: TRBV11-2
abundance: -
d_gene: TRBD2
j_gene: TRBJ2-7
CDR3aa: CASSSASSGIALSYEQYF
CDR3nt: TGTGCCAGCAGCTCCGCCTCTAGCGGCATCGCCCTCTCCTACGAGCAGTACTTC

v_gene: TRBV11-2
abundance: -
d_gene: -
j_gene: TRBJ1-2
CDR3aa: CASSLDWGGNYGYTF
CDR3nt: TGTGCCAGCAGCTTAGATTGGGGGGGCAACTATGGCTACACCTTC